This T cell receptor (beta chain) was sequenced during a study of neurological immune-mediated disorders. The unsorted libraries originated from 2 million PBMCs that had been stored at -80 C. The study's findings and limits: The absence of shared CDR3 amino acid sequences among expanded clones across subjects suggests private repertoires in all groups.

The CDR3 totals 17 residues. With 3 bases clipped from V and 1 base from J, the junction kept 8 bases outside the gene matches. Germline values: CDR1 SQVTM, CDR2 ANQGSEA. This clonotype came up many times. Its matching antigen is unknown. 5'RACE with 10-nucleotide random UMIs generated the cDNA. TCRdb ran MiXCR on the 5' RACE reads and lists one entry per CDR3 protein. The sample has tens of thousands of distinct CDR3 sequences; 6.7% are singletons. Sequenced material: PBMCs. The V call is TRBV29-1, the J call TRBJ2-3; 12 bases are shared with TRBD2. The sequence derives from a woman aged 40 to 55 in good health. CDR3 loop: CSVDYSTSGSGTDTQYF. CDR3 DNA sequence: TGCAGCGTTGACTATTCGACTAGCGGGAGTGGCACAGATACGCAGTATTTT.